This TCR beta chain was profiled in a study of control samples from healthy donors and cancer patients. The CDR3 length is 18 residues. V lost 1 base to trimming and J lost 4 bases, with 20 bases between them. Looked up from germline, CDR1 is MNHEY and CDR2 is SMNVEV (reference sequence). The method was immunoSEQ multiplex PCR; TCRdb's version includes in-frame clones alone and lacks a portion of them. Here the sample spans about 190,000 clones, approximately 90% being singletons. The chain is built from TRBV27 and TRBJ1-3; possible D gene TRBD1, 5 bases. Sample: blood. The sequence was collected from a man aged 25 to 40 in good health. DNA of the CDR3: TGTGCCAGCAGTTTATTCCACCCTCCGGGGGATTACGGAAACACCATATATTTT. Protein sequence: CASSLFHPPGDYGNTIYF.